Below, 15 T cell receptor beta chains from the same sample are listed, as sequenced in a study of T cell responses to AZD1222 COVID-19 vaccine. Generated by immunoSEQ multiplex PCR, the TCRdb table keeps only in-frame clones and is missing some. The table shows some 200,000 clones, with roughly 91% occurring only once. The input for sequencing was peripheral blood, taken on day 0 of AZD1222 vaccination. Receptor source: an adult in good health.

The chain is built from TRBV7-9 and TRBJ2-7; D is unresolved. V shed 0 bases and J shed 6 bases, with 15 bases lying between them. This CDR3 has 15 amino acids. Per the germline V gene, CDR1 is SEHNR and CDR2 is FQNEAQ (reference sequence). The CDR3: CASSLAVLPGGEQYF. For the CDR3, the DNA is TGTGCCAGCAGCTTAGCGGTCCTACCGGGTGGCGAGCAGTACTTC.

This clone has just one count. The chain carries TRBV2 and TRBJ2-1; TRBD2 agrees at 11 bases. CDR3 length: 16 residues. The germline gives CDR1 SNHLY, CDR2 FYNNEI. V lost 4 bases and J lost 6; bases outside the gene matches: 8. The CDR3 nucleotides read TGTGCCAGCAGTGCAGACGTAGCGGGAGGGGGCAATGAGCAGTTCTTC. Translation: CASSADVAGGGNEQFF.

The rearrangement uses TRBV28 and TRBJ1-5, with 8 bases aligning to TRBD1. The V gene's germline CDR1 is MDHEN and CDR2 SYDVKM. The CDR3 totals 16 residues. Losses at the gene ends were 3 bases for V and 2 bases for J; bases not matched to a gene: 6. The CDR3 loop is CASSFPDRDGNQPQHF. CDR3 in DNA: TGTGCCAGCAGTTTCCCGGACAGGGATGGCAATCAGCCCCAGCATTTT.

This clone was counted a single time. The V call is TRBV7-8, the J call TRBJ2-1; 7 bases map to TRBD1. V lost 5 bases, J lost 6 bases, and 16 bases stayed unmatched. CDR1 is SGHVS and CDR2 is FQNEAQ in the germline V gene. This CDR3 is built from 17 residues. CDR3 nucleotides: TGTGCCAGCAGCCCCCCCCTTCGATACCGGGACAGCAATGAGCAGTTCTTC. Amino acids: CASSPPLRYRDSNEQFF.

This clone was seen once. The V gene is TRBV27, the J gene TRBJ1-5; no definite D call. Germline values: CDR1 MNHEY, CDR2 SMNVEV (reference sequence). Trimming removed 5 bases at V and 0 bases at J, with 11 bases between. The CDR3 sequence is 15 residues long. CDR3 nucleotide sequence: TGTGCCAGCAGTGGCCAAGGATATAGCAATCAGCCCCAGCATTTT. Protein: CASSGQGYSNQPQHF.

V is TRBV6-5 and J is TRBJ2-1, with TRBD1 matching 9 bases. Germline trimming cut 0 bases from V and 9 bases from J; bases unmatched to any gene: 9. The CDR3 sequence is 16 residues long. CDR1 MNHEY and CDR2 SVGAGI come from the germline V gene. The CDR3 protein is CASSYSFRQGDGEQFF. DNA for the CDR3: TGTGCCAGCAGTTACTCGTTTAGACAGGGGGATGGTGAGCAGTTCTTC.

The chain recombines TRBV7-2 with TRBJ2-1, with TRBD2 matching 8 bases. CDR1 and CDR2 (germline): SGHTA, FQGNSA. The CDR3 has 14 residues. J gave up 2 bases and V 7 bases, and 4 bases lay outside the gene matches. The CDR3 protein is CASKPGLAYNEQFF. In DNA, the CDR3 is TGTGCCAGCAAACCGGGACTAGCCTACAATGAGCAGTTCTTC.

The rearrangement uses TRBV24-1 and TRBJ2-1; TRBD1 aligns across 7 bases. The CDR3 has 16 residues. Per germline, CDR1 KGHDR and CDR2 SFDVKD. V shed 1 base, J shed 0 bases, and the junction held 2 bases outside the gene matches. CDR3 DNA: TGTGCCACCAGTGATTTCTCAGGGGGCTCCTACAATGAGCAGTTCTTC. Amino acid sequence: CATSDFSGGSYNEQFF.

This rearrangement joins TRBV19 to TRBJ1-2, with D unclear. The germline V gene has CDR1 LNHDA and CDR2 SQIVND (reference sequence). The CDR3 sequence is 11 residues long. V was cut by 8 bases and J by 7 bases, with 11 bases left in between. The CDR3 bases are TGTGCCAGTGCGGGGTATGGTGGCTACACCTTC. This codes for CASAGYGGYTF.

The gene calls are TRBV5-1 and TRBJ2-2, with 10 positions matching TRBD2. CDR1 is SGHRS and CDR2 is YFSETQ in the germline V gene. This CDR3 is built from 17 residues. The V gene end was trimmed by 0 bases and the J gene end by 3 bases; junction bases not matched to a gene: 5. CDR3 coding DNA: TGCGCCAGCAGCTTGGGATTAGCGGGAGGCGACACCGGGGAGCTGTTTTTT. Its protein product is CASSLGLAGGDTGELFF.

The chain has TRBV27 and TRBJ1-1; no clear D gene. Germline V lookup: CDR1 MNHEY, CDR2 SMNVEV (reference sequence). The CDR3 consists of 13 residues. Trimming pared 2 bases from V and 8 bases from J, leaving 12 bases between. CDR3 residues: CASSLREKWEAFF. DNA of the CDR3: TGTGCCAGCAGTTTAAGGGAAAAGTGGGAAGCTTTCTTT.

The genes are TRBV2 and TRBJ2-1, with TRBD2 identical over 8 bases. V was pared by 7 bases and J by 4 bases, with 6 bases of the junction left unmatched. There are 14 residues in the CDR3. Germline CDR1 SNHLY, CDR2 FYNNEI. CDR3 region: CASTPSGGYNEQFF. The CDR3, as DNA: TGTGCCAGCACTCCGAGCGGGGGTTACAATGAGCAGTTCTTC. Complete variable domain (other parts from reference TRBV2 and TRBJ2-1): EPEVTQTPSHQVTQMGQEVILRCVPISNHLYFYWYRQILGQKVEFLVSFYNNEISEKSEIFDDQFSVERPDGSNFTLKIRSTKLEDSAMYFCASTPSGGYNEQFFGPGTRLTVL.

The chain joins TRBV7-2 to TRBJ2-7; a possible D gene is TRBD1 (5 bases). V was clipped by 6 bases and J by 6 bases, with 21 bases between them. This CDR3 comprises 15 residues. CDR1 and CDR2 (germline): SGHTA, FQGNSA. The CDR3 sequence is CASSREGQGISEQYF. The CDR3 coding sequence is TGTGCCAGCAGTCGAGAAGGACAAGGGATCTCCGAGCAGTACTTC.

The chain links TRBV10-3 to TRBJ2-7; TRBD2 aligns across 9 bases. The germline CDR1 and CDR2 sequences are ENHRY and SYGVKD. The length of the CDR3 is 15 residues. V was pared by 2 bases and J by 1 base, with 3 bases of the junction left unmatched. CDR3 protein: CAISEGLAGSYEQYF. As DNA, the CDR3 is TGTGCCATCAGTGAGGGGCTAGCGGGATCCTACGAGCAGTACTTC.

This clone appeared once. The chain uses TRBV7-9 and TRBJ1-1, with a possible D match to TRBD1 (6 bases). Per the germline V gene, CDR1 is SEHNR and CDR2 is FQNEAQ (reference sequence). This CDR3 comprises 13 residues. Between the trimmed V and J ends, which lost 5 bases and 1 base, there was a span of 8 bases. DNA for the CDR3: TGTGCCAGCAGCAACAGGGAGAACACTGAAGCTTTCTTT. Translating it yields CASSNRENTEAFF.